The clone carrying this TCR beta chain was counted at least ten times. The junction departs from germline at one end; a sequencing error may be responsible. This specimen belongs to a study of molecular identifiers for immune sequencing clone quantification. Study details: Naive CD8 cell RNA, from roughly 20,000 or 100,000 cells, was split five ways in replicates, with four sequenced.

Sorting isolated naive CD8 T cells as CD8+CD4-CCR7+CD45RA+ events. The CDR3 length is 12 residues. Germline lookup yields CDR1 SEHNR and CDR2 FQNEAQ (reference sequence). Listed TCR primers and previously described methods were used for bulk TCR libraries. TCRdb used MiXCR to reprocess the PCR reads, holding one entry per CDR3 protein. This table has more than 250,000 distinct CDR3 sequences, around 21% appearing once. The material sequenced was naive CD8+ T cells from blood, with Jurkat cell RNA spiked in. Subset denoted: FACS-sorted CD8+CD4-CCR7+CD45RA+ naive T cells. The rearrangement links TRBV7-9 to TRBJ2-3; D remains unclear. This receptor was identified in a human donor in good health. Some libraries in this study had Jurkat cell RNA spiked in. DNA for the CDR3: TGCGCCAGCAGCTTTGGCACAGATACGCAGTATTTT. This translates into CASSFGTDTQYF.